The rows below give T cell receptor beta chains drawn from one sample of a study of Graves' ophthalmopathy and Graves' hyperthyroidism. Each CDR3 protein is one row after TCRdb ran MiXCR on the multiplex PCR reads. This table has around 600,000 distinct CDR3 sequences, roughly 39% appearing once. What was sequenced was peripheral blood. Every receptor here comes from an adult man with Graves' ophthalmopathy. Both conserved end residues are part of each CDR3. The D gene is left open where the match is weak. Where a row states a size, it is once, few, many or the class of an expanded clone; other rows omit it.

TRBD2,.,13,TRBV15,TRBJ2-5,CATSIQREETQYF,TGTGCCACCAGCATCCAGCGGGAGGAGACCCAGTACTTC
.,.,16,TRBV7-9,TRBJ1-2,CASSHLKDLANYGYTF,TGTGCCAGCAGCCACTTAAAGGACCTAGCTAACTATGGCTACACCTTC
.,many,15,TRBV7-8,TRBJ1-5,CASSPSESTHQPQHF,TGTGCCAGCAGCCCTTCGGAGTCTACACATCAGCCCCAGCATTTT
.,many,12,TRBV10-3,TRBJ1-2,CASSVVDSGYTF,TGTGCCAGCAGTGTTGTGGATTCTGGCTACACCTTC
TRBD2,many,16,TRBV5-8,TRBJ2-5,CASSLGPQRGQETQYF,TGTGCCAGCAGCTTGGGCCCGCAGCGGGGGCAAGAGACCCAGTACTTC
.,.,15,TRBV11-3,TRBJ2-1,CASSLGEFSYNEQFF,TGTGCCAGCAGCTTGGGGGAATTCTCCTACAATGAGCAGTTCTTC
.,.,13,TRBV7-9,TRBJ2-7,CASSQDFKYEQYF,TGCGCCAGCAGCCAAGATTTTAAATACGAGCAGTACTTC
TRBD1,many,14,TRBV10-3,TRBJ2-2,CAISEGTGSGELFF,TGTGCCATCAGTGAGGGGACAGGCTCCGGGGAGCTGTTTTTT
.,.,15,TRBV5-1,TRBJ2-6,CASSLGDERANVLTF,TGCGCCAGCAGCTTGGGAGACGAAAGGGCCAACGTCCTGACTTTC
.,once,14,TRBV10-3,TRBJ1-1,CAISESQGDTEAFF,TGTGCCATCAGTGAGTCGCAGGGAGACACTGAAGCTTTCTTT
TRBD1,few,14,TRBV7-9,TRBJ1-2,CASSLGRGNFGYTF,TGTGCTAGCAGCCTGGGCAGGGGGAATTTCGGCTACACCTTC
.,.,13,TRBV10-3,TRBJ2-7,CASSFQGIVEQYF,TGTGCCAGCAGTTTTCAGGGAATCGTCGAGCAGTACTTC
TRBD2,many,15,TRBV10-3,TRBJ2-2,CAISRGGADTGELFF,TGTGCCATCAGTCGGGGGGGGGCAGACACCGGGGAGCTGTTTTTT
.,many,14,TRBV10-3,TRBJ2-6,CAISADSGANVLTF,TGTGCCATCAGCGCTGACTCTGGGGCCAACGTCCTGACTTTC
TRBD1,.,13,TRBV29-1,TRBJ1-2,CSSLRRDSYGYTF,TGCAGCAGTTTAAGACGGGACAGCTATGGCTACACCTTC
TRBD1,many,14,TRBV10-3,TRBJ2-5,CAISEATGSGTQYF,TGTGCCATCAGTGAGGCGACAGGGAGCGGGACCCAGTACTTC
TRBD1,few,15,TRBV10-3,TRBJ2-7,CAISPPGQGVIEQYF,TGTGCCATCAGTCCCCCGGGACAGGGGGTGATCGAGCAGTACTTC
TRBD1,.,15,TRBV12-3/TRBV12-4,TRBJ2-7,CASSSDRGRPGEQYF,TGTGCCAGCAGTTCAGACAGGGGGCGCCCCGGCGAGCAGTACTTC
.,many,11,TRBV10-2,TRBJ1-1,CATAGYTEAFF,TGCGCCACCGCAGGGTATACTGAAGCTTTCTTT
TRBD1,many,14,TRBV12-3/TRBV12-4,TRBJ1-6,CASSGDRVRSPLHF,TGTGCCAGCAGTGGGGACAGGGTACGTTCACCCCTCCACTTT
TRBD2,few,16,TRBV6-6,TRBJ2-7,CASSEGAGGPSYEQYF,TGTGCCAGCAGTGAAGGAGCGGGGGGGCCTTCCTACGAGCAGTACTTC
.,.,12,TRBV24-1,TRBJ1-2,CAVSDPLEGHTF,TGTGCCGTCAGTGATCCGCTAGAAGGTCACACCTTC
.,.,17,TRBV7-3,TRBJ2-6,CASSFRPTASGANVLTF,TGTGCCAGCAGCTTCCGCCCGACAGCCTCTGGGGCCAACGTCCTGACTTTC
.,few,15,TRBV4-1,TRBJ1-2,CASSQEYTTLDGYTF,TGTGCCAGCAGCCAAGAATACACCACCCTCGACGGCTACACCTTC
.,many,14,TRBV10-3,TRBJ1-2,CAISETTGLGGYTF,TGTGCCATCAGTGAGACGACGGGATTGGGTGGCTACACCTTC
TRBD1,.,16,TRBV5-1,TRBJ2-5,CASSLSLGTGYETQYF,TGCGCCAGCAGCCTCTCATTGGGGACAGGGTACGAGACCCAGTACTTC
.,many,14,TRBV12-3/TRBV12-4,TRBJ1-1,CASSLRVMNTEAFF,TGTGCCAGCAGTTTAAGGGTGATGAACACTGAAGCTTTCTTT
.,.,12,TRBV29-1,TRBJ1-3,CSLARAGNTIYF,TGCAGCTTAGCACGGGCTGGAAACACCATATATTTT